The 25 T cell receptor beta chains reported below all come from one sample, sequenced in a study of T cell clonotyping in hematopoietic cell transplantation (dated by TCRdb to 2020 to 2022). In the paper's terms, the time point label means: 30 days after allo-HCT. The library was produced with the immunoSEQ multiplex PCR assay. The immuneACCESS repertoire file appears here via TCRdb, limited to in-frame rearrangements. These files lack a portion of the clones; in checked studies, under half of the deficit traces to unresolved V genes, and the cause of the others is not known. The sample data list 9,500 to 11,000 clones, and 40% to 55% of these were observed just once. About 8.9% of the sample is taken by the ten largest. The sequences come from PBMCs, collected 30 days after allogeneic stem cell transplant. The source of these receptors is a male patient in his fifties who had an allogeneic stem cell transplant from an unrelated donor, so the T cells may come from the graft donor. Some clones in this sample may be carry-over from other donors' samples.

In this sample, this clone turned up a few times. This rearrangement joins TRBV4-1 to TRBJ1-2; D not resolved. Germline-derived CDR1 and CDR2 are MGHRA and YSYEKL. The CDR3 covers 14 residues. Trimming pared 1 base from V and 1 base from J, leaving 7 bases between. CDR3 sequence (DNA): TGCGCCAGCAGCCAAGGGGTAATTAACTATGGCTACACCTTC. Its translation: CASSQGVINYGYTF.

The V call is TRBV29-1, the J call TRBJ2-7; the match to TRBD1 covers 9 bases. There are 13 residues in the CDR3. The V gene end was trimmed by 4 bases and the J gene end by 3 bases; junction bases not matched to a gene: 4. Germline V gene lookup returns CDR1 SQVTM and CDR2 ANQGSEA. This chain's CDR3 is CSVGGTGLYEQYF. The CDR3 DNA reads TGCAGCGTTGGTGGGACAGGGCTCTACGAGCAGTACTTC.

The chain is built from TRBV5-6 and TRBJ2-7, with 7 bases identical to TRBD1. Germline values: CDR1 SGHDT, CDR2 YYEEEE. The CDR3 is made up of 15 amino acids. V lost 2 bases, J lost 0 bases, and 5 bases stayed unmatched. The CDR3 is CASSLGQAISYEQYF. For the CDR3, the DNA is TGTGCCAGCAGCTTAGGACAGGCAATCTCCTACGAGCAGTACTTC.

The chain links TRBV4-3 to TRBJ2-3; perhaps D is TRBD1 or TRBD2 (5 bases each). Germline CDR1 LGHNA, CDR2 YSLEER. CDR3 length: 12 amino acids. The V and J ends lost 4 bases and 9 bases respectively, with 11 bases between them. The CDR3 region is CASSPGRDTQYF. CDR3 DNA sequence: TGCGCCAGCAGCCCCGGTAGGGACACGCAGTATTTT.

This clone was seen only a few times. This chain links TRBV5-8 with TRBJ2-2; D might be TRBD1 (5 bases). The CDR3 runs to 14 residues. V dropped 2 bases and J dropped 6 bases, with 11 bases sitting between them. Germline CDR1 is SGHTS and CDR2 is YDEGEE. Here the CDR3 DNA reads TGTGCCAGCAGCTTAAGGGGCTCCCCCGGGGAGCTGTTTTTT. It yields the protein CASSLRGSPGELFF.

The chain is built from TRBV6-6 and TRBJ1-4; a weak D match, TRBD1 (6 bases). V lost 6 bases to trimming and J lost 7 bases, with 18 bases between them. The CDR3 runs to 15 residues. Germline-derived CDR1 and CDR2 are MNHNY and SVGAGI (reference sequence). Here the CDR3 DNA reads TGTGCCAGCAGCCCCAACAGGGCCGGCGGTGAAAAACTGTTTTTT. The encoded protein is CASSPNRAGGEKLFF.

The V gene is TRBV5-4, the J gene TRBJ2-7; D ambiguous. Germline V CDR1 and CDR2: SGHNT, YYREEE (reference sequence). This CDR3 is 15 amino acids long. Trimming removed 0 bases at V and 10 bases at J, with 20 bases between. DNA for the CDR3: TGTGCCAGCAGCTTGGACCCGGCCCCTGAGGCCGCTCAGTACTTC. This gives the protein CASSLDPAPEAAQYF.

The V gene is TRBV19, the J gene TRBJ2-2; D is uncertain. The germline gives CDR1 LNHDA, CDR2 SQIVND (reference sequence). CDR3 length equals 16 residues. The V end was cut by 0 bases, the J end by 1 base, with 9 bases between. The CDR3 DNA is TGTGCCAGTAGTATAGATGGTAGAAGGAACACCGGGGAGCTGTTTTTT. Its translation is CASSIDGRRNTGELFF.

On this clone: Sequence at one end of the junction differs from germline and may be a read error. The chain links TRBV11-2 to TRBJ1-4; D remains ambiguous. The CDR3 is 14 amino acids. Per germline, CDR1 SGHAT and CDR2 FQNNGV. The CDR3 is CASSLYPDNEKLFF. Here the CDR3 DNA reads TGTGCCAGCAGCTTATACCCGGATAATGAGAAACTGTTTTTT.

Notes on this clone: One end of the junction does not line up with germline, which may come from a read error. The chain combines TRBV7-7 with TRBJ2-3; TRBD1 matches at 8 bases. The germline V gene encodes CDR1 SSHAT and CDR2 FNYEAQ (reference sequence). This CDR3 is 15 amino acids long. The CDR3 sequence is CASSLRTGRPDTQYF. As DNA, the CDR3 is TGTGCTAGCAGCTTAAGGACAGGGAGGCCAGATACGCAGTATTTT. Full variable domain (outside the CDR3, taken from reference TRBV7-7 and TRBJ2-3): GAGVSQSPRYKVTKRGQDVTLRCDPISSHATLYWYQQALGQGPEFLTYFNYEAQPDKSGLPSDRFSAERPEGSISTLTIQRTEQRDSAMYRCASSLRTGRPDTQYFGPGTRLTVL.

The count of this clone is one. The chain couples TRBV28 to TRBJ2-7; no clear D gene. The CDR3 runs to 13 residues. V was shortened by 5 bases and J by 5 bases, with 13 bases between the two germline ends. The germline gives CDR1 MDHEN, CDR2 SYDVKM. The CDR3 is CASSAQGNHEQYF. In nucleotides, the CDR3 is TGTGCCAGCAGTGCCCAAGGGAACCACGAGCAGTACTTC.

In this sample, this clone turned up a few times. The V gene is TRBV7-8, the J gene TRBJ2-5; D not resolved. Looked up from germline, CDR1 is SGHVS and CDR2 is FQNEAQ. V lost 8 bases to trimming and J lost 5 bases, with 6 bases between them. The CDR3 has 10 residues. The CDR3 loop is CASGRETQYF. The DNA for the CDR3 is TGTGCCAGCGGAAGGGAGACCCAGTACTTC.

The table lists this clone with a few counts. The chain links TRBV11-2 to TRBJ2-7, with 12 bases fitting TRBD1. Trimming at V came to 1 base and at J to 5 bases, leaving 3 bases not matched to a gene. The CDR3 totals 15 residues. CDR1 SGHAT and CDR2 FQNNGV come from the germline V gene. This chain's CDR3 is CASSLGGTGGDEQYF. The CDR3 coding sequence is TGTGCCAGCAGCTTAGGGGGGACAGGGGGCGACGAGCAGTACTTC.

This rearrangement joins TRBV30 to TRBJ1-2, with TRBD1 matching over 9 bases. This CDR3 region has 14 residues. Unmatched junction bases numbered 11, after V lost 5 bases and J lost 7 bases. Germline CDR1 is GTSNPN and CDR2 is SVGIG (reference sequence). The DNA for the CDR3 is TGTGCCTGGCTCCTTACACAGGGGGCGGGTGGCTACACCTTC. Translated: CAWLLTQGAGGYTF.

The chain uses TRBV7-2 and TRBJ1-4; TRBD1 matches at 9 bases. From germline, CDR1 is SGHTA and CDR2 FQGNSA. CDR3 length: 13 residues. With 5 bases clipped from V and 11 bases from J, the junction kept 6 bases outside the gene matches. The chain's CDR3 is CASSRDRVDKLFF. The CDR3 DNA is TGTGCCAGCAGCCGGGACAGGGTGGACAAACTGTTTTTT.

The V gene is TRBV29-1, the J gene TRBJ2-5, with a tentative D call TRBD2 (5 bases). Trimming took off 4 bases at V and 2 bases at J, with 11 bases between the two ends. The CDR3 contains 13 residues. Germline CDR1 is SQVTM and CDR2 is ANQGSEA. The CDR3 is CSVVRTAQETQYF. The DNA for the CDR3 is TGCAGCGTTGTACGGACTGCACAAGAGACCCAGTACTTC.

CDR3 sequence (DNA): TGTGCCAGCAGCTTCGGGGGCTCCGAAGCTTTCTTT. Amino acids: CASSFGGSEAFF. The chain links TRBV5-8 to TRBJ1-1; D possibly corresponds to TRBD1 (6 bases). The germline V gene has CDR1 SGHTS and CDR2 YDEGEE. The CDR3 is 12 residues long. Deletions cut 2 bases from V and 8 bases from J, with 10 bases between.

This clone showed up just a few times. The J gene is TRBJ1-2, the V gene TRBV29-1; D possibly corresponds to TRBD1 (6 bases). Germline V lookup: CDR1 SQVTM, CDR2 ANQGSEA. Trimming cost V 2 bases and J 6 bases, with 13 bases left between them. This CDR3 is 13 amino acids long. The CDR3 is CSVEIGSGDGYTF. CDR3 sequence (DNA): TGCAGCGTTGAAATAGGGTCAGGGGATGGCTACACCTTC.

V usage is TRBV29-1 and J usage is TRBJ2-3; D perhaps matches TRBD1 (6 bases). V lost 7 bases, J lost 2 bases, and 16 bases lay in between. Germline V gene lookup returns CDR1 SQVTM and CDR2 ANQGSEA. The CDR3 spans 14 residues. The CDR3 reads CSGGTGQTTDTQYF. The CDR3 nucleotides are TGCAGCGGGGGAACAGGACAGACCACAGATACGCAGTATTTT.

The chain couples TRBV29-1 to TRBJ2-1; 16 nucleotides match TRBD2. This CDR3 spans 14 amino acids. V lost 6 bases and J lost 10; bases outside the gene matches: 6. The germline CDR1 and CDR2 sequences are SQVTM and ANQGSEA. CDR3 in amino acids: CSVWGLAGGGEQFF. The CDR3, as DNA: TGCAGCGTATGGGGACTAGCGGGAGGGGGGGAGCAGTTCTTC.

The chain couples TRBV30 to TRBJ2-7; D call uncertain. The CDR3 is 12 residues long. Germline V lookup: CDR1 GTSNPN, CDR2 SVGIG (reference sequence). V was pared by 1 base and J by 0 bases, with 4 bases between. In DNA form, the CDR3 reads TGTGCCTGGAGTGACAGCTCCTACGAGCAGTACTTC. Its protein is CAWSDSSYEQYF.

This clone has just a few counts. This rearrangement joins TRBV27 to TRBJ2-5; 8 nucleotides line up with TRBD2. The DNA matches TRBJ2-7 better at its end, which makes the J call doubtful. This CDR3 is built from 14 residues. Germline loops: CDR1 MNHEY, CDR2 SMNVEV (reference sequence). The CDR3 is CASSPRGGAYEQYF. CDR3 nucleotides: TGTGCCAGCAGTCCCCGGGGGGGTGCGTACGAGCAGTACTTC.

This clone was counted a few times. The gene calls are TRBV25-1 and TRBJ1-2; 9 bases align to TRBD1. V was clipped by 1 base and J by 7 bases; unmatched bases: 7. This CDR3 region has 15 residues. Germline values: CDR1 MGHDK, CDR2 SYGVNS. The CDR3 reads CASSEWDREARGYTF. The DNA of the CDR3 is TGTGCCAGCAGTGAATGGGACAGGGAGGCGCGTGGCTACACCTTC.

The chain recombines TRBV5-1 with TRBJ2-5; 9 bases map to TRBD2. CDR1 is SGHRS, CDR2 YFSETQ, per germline. This CDR3 spans 17 amino acids. Trimming took 3 bases from V and 0 from J; bases not matched to a gene: 9. The CDR3 reads CASSSWFSGSHQETQYF. The CDR3 DNA follows: TGCGCCAGCAGCTCCTGGTTTAGCGGGAGTCACCAAGAGACCCAGTACTTC.

This clone was observed a few times. The chain recombines TRBV30 with TRBJ2-7; D gene uncertain. The CDR3 has 16 amino acids. V was trimmed by 5 bases and J by 3 bases, leaving 23 bases between them. The germline CDR1 and CDR2 sequences are GTSNPN and SVGIG (reference sequence). The CDR3 reads CAWSLGGPSTIYEQYF. CDR3 nucleotides: TGTGCCTGGTCCTTAGGTGGCCCCTCAACTATCTACGAGCAGTACTTC.